These 23 T cell receptor beta chains originate from one sample sequenced in a study of regulatory T cells in long-lasting Graves disease. Through Arm-PCR of CDR3 regions and iRepertoire HTBI primers, TCR beta libraries were built. TCRdb used MiXCR to reprocess the multiplex PCR reads, holding one entry per CDR3 protein. Of a few hundred thousand distinct CDR3 sequences in the sample, 23% were seen once. Time point denoted: persistent/refractory GD, antithyroid drugs over 5 years with positive TRAb. Making the TCR library involved RNA that had been extracted from PBMCs. This sample comprised peripheral blood mononuclear cells (PBMCs), obtained when the disease was refractory, from a patient treated with antithyroid drugs. Source of these receptors: a female donor with Graves disease.

The CDR3 here is CAISGSTEAFF. CDR3 DNA: TGTGCCATCAGTGGCAGTACTGAAGCTTTCTTT. The chain recombines TRBV10-3 with TRBJ1-1, with D uncertain. The V and J ends lost 4 bases and 5 bases respectively, with 5 bases between them. Germline loops: CDR1 ENHRY, CDR2 SYGVKD. CDR3 size: 11 residues.

The genes are TRBV20-1 and TRBJ1-5; D is unclear. V dropped 0 bases and J dropped 0 bases, with 9 bases sitting between them. CDR1 is DFQATT and CDR2 is SNEGSKA in the germline V gene (reference sequence). The CDR3 totals 15 residues. The CDR3 is CSARDPGNSNQPQHF. The CDR3 DNA sequence: TGCAGTGCTAGAGATCCGGGAAATAGCAATCAGCCCCAGCATTTT.

The sample holds a few counts of this clonotype. The chain recombines TRBV7-9 with TRBJ1-2; the D is unclear. The CDR3 is 15 amino acids. The V end lost 5 bases, the J end lost 5 bases, and 18 bases lay between the germline ends. Germline CDR1 SEHNR, CDR2 FQNEAQ (reference sequence). Written as DNA, the CDR3 is TGTGCCAGCAGCCGCTTTAGGGAACCAGTATATGGCTACACCTTC. It encodes CASSRFREPVYGYTF.

This clonotype was observed at least ten times. The CDR3: CSAAVGTSGRYEQYF. CDR3 nucleotides: TGCAGTGCCGCGGTTGGCACTAGCGGGAGGTACGAGCAGTACTTC. V and J are TRBV20-1 and TRBJ2-7, with 12 bases matching TRBD2. The CDR3 loop spans 15 amino acids. V lost 6 bases and J lost 4; bases outside the gene matches: 10. Germline V gene lookup returns CDR1 DFQATT and CDR2 SNEGSKA (reference sequence).

Note on this clonotype: The germline gene is not matched at one end of the junction; a read error may be the cause. J is TRBJ1-1 and V is TRBV7-9; 7 nucleotides match TRBD1. CDR3 length: 16 residues. Germline lookup yields CDR1 SEHNR and CDR2 FQNEAQ (reference sequence). The CDR3 nucleotides read TGTGCCATAGATTTACAGGGGTTACACATGAACACTGGAGCTTTCTTT. It specifies CAIDLQGLHMNTGAFF.

With respect to this clonotype: At one end the junction does not follow the germline gene, possibly because of a read error. The chain has TRBV29-1 and TRBJ1-2, with D possibly being TRBD1 (5 bases). CDR3 size: 14 residues. Germline CDR1 reads SQVTM; CDR2 reads ANQGSEA. The CDR3 DNA sequence: TGCAGCGTTGCGGGGGTTGGGACGCACTATGGCTACACCTTT. Residues: CSVAGVGTHYGYTF. Full variable domain (rest looked up from reference TRBV29-1 and TRBJ1-2): SAVISQKPSRDICQRGTSLTIQCQVDSQVTMMFWYRQQPGQSLTLIATANQGSEATYESGFVIDKFPISRPNLTFSTLTVSNMSPEDSSIYLCSVAGVGTHYGYTFGSGTRLTVV.

There are many counts of this clonotype. The gene calls are TRBV11-2 and TRBJ1-6; D uncertain. Trimming stripped 5 bases from V and 14 bases from J, with 19 bases between. Germline V CDR1 and CDR2: SGHAT, FQNNGV. CDR3 length: 14 residues. The CDR3 nucleotides are TGTGCCAGCAGCCCGACGGGTAAAGAAGATACCCTCCACTTT. As protein: CASSPTGKEDTLHF.

The genes are TRBV27 and TRBJ2-3; D remains ambiguous. Trimming took off 3 bases at V and 2 bases at J, with 9 bases between the two ends. CDR3 length: 14 amino acids. The germline gives CDR1 MNHEY, CDR2 SMNVEV (reference sequence). CDR3 bases: TGTGCCAGCAGTTTGGTCATGAACACAGATACGCAGTATTTT. Translated, it gives CASSLVMNTDTQYF.

This clonotype occurred a few times. The chain recombines TRBV5-8 with TRBJ2-5; D possibly corresponds to TRBD2 (6 bases). The V and J ends lost 2 bases and 4 bases respectively, with 24 bases between them. The germline gives CDR1 SGHTS, CDR2 YDEGEE. The CDR3 runs to 18 residues. The CDR3 bases are TGTGCCAGCAGCTTCGGCAGGGCAGCGGGTAGTGTGGGAGAGACCCAGTACTTC. Translating it yields CASSFGRAAGSVGETQYF.

This clonotype was seen repeatedly, ten times or more. The CDR3 nucleotides are TGTGCCAGCAGTTTAGATCCAGGGAGGAATCAGCCCCAGCATTTT. Its translation: CASSLDPGRNQPQHF. The V call is TRBV12-3 or TRBV12-4, the J call TRBJ1-5; tentatively, D is TRBD1 (5 bases). This CDR3 has 15 amino acids. V was shortened by 1 base and J by 4 bases, with 11 bases between the two germline ends.

This clonotype was seen many times. This chain uses TRBV30 with TRBJ1-1; tentative D call: TRBD1 (5 bases). CDR1 and CDR2 (germline): GTSNPN, SVGIG (reference sequence). Trimming took off 0 bases at V and 1 base at J, with 9 bases between the two ends. The length of the CDR3 is 14 residues. Here the CDR3 DNA reads TGTGCCTGGAGTGTCGGGCAGGGGAACACTGAAGCTTTCTTT. Amino acids: CAWSVGQGNTEAFF.

This clonotype was seen at least ten times. The rearrangement links TRBV28 to TRBJ1-4; the match to TRBD1 covers 11 bases. The germline gives CDR1 MDHEN, CDR2 SYDVKM. After removal of 2 bases from V and 7 bases from J, the junction contained 3 bases not matched to a gene. The CDR3 totals 15 residues. The CDR3 nucleotides read TGTGCCAGCAGTTTAGAGGGGACAGGGGGTGAAAAACTGTTTTTT. Protein sequence: CASSLEGTGGEKLFF.

Ten or more counts support this clonotype. The CDR3 nucleotides read TGTGCCAGCAGTTTATTGGGCGGTAGCAATCAGCCCCAGCATTTT. Its protein product is CASSLLGGSNQPQHF. The V and J genes are TRBV28 and TRBJ1-5; D ambiguous. This CDR3 spans 15 amino acids. Trimming took off 1 base at V and 0 bases at J, with 7 bases between the two ends. Germline CDR1 and CDR2: MDHEN and SYDVKM.

This chain links TRBV7-2 with TRBJ2-7, with D unclear. The ends were cut back, 5 bases at V and 10 bases at J, with 15 bases in the middle. CDR3 length: 12 residues. Germline V gene lookup returns CDR1 SGHTA and CDR2 FQGNSA. The CDR3 loop reads CASSQVSETQYF. CDR3 DNA: TGTGCCAGCAGCCAAGTTTCCGAAACCCAGTACTTC.

The chain links TRBV30 to TRBJ2-1; the match to TRBD2 covers 11 bases. Germline V gene data show CDR1 as GTSNPN and CDR2 as SVGIG (reference sequence). Germline trimming cut 2 bases from V and 14 bases from J; bases unmatched to any gene: 11. The CDR3 is 14 residues long. The CDR3 spells CAWSPRIAGGGEFF. The CDR3 DNA reads as TGTGCCTGGAGTCCCCGGATAGCGGGAGGGGGGGAGTTCTTC. Complete variable domain (other parts from reference TRBV30 and TRBJ2-1): SQTIHQWPATLVQPVGSPLSLECTVEGTSNPNLYWYRQAAGRGLQLLFYSVGIGQISSEVPQNLSASRPQDRQFILSSKKLLLSDSGFYLCAWSPRIAGGGEFFGPGTRLTVL.

This clonotype was recorded a few times. This chain links TRBV7-2 with TRBJ1-2; 11 positions match TRBD1. V lost 5 bases, J lost 4 bases, and 12 bases stayed unmatched. This CDR3 spans 17 amino acids. Germline loops: CDR1 SGHTA, CDR2 FQGNSA. The CDR3 is CASSPRTGGGVGYGYTF. The DNA for the CDR3 is TGTGCCAGCAGCCCTCGGACAGGGGGCGGGGTCGGCTATGGCTACACCTTC. Full variable domain (rest looked up from reference TRBV7-2 and TRBJ1-2): GAGVSQSPSNKVTEKGKDVELRCDPISGHTALYWYRQSLGQGLEFLIYFQGNSAPDKSGLPSDRFSAERTGGSVSTLTIQRTQQEDSAVYLCASSPRTGGGVGYGYTFGSGTRLTVV.

This clonotype turned up a few times. The genes are TRBV19 and TRBJ1-5; 8 bases align to TRBD1. V shed 9 bases and J 7 bases; nucleotides not matched to a gene: 11. Germline V lookup: CDR1 LNHDA, CDR2 SQIVND (reference sequence). The CDR3 has 14 residues. DNA for the CDR3: TGTGCCAGCGCGAAGGACAGGGTTCGGCAGCCCCAGCATTTT. Protein sequence: CASAKDRVRQPQHF.

This clonotype was counted ten times or more. The V gene is TRBV20-1, the J gene TRBJ1-1, with a tentative D call TRBD1 (6 bases). Trimming shortened V by 0 bases and J by 5 bases, and 13 bases separated the two germline ends. The CDR3 is 14 residues long. CDR1 and CDR2 (germline): DFQATT, SNEGSKA (reference sequence). The CDR3 region has the DNA TGCAGTGCTAGAGATTGGGGGCTGGATACTGAAGCTTTCTTT. It codes for CSARDWGLDTEAFF.

This clonotype was found a few times. The genes are TRBV12-3 or TRBV12-4 and TRBJ2-3; 8 nucleotides align to TRBD2. J was trimmed by 5 bases and V by 5 bases; bases with no gene match: 18. The CDR3 loop spans 18 amino acids. The CDR3 sequence is CASSRGVIAGLAVDTQYF. The CDR3 coding sequence is TGTGCCAGCAGTCGCGGGGTGATAGCGGGATTAGCTGTAGATACGCAGTATTTT.

This clonotype was counted only a few times. The chain carries TRBV19 and TRBJ2-6; 7 positions agree with TRBD1. Germline values: CDR1 LNHDA, CDR2 SQIVND (reference sequence). V dropped 7 bases and J dropped 2; count of bases not matched to a gene: 11. The CDR3 spans 17 residues. The CDR3 sequence is CASTRTGQAAGANVLTF. The CDR3 region has the DNA TGTGCCAGTACCCGAACAGGACAGGCTGCTGGGGCCAACGTCCTGACTTTC.

This sequence joins TRBV29-1 and TRBJ2-2, with 8 bases aligning to TRBD2. This CDR3 comprises 16 residues. CDR1 SQVTM and CDR2 ANQGSEA come from the germline V gene. The V gene end was trimmed by 2 bases and the J gene end by 2 bases; junction bases not matched to a gene: 7. CDR3 sequence reads: CSVEPTSGPNTGELFF. The CDR3 bases are TGCAGCGTTGAACCTACTAGCGGACCTAACACCGGGGAGCTGTTTTTT.

This rearrangement joins TRBV13 to TRBJ2-7, with TRBD2 identical over 10 bases. Looked up from germline, CDR1 is PRHDT and CDR2 is FYEKMQ (reference sequence). CDR3 length equals 14 residues. J was trimmed by 2 bases and V by 6 bases; bases with no gene match: 4. CDR3 residues: CASRKAGGPYEQYF. In DNA, the CDR3 is TGTGCCAGCAGAAAAGCGGGAGGGCCCTACGAGCAGTACTTC.

This clonotype was picked up a small number of times. The J gene is TRBJ1-6, the V gene TRBV5-1; D is undetermined. The CDR3 runs to 12 residues. Germline-derived CDR1 and CDR2 are SGHRS and YFSETQ. Trimming shortened V by 4 bases and J by 7 bases, and 6 bases separated the two germline ends. The CDR3 DNA reads as TGCGCCAGCAGCCTAGAAAATTCACCCCTCCACTTT. Encoded protein: CASSLENSPLHF.